This passage covers 10 T cell receptor beta chains from one sample sequenced in a study of blood T cell repertoires in COVID-19. Assay used: immunoSEQ multiplex PCR; TCRdb lists only in-frame clones, some missing. In the table there are approximately 250,000 clones, 80% to 90% of which are singletons. The source material was peripheral blood. Every receptor here comes from a man aged 30 to 39 who had recovered from COVID-19.

The chain is built from TRBV21-1 and TRBJ2-2; no check of the table's D call, TRBD1, against the DNA was made. TRBV21-1 is a pseudogene locus. The length of the CDR3 is 19 residues. In DNA form, the CDR3 reads TGTGCCAGCAGCAAAGTAACCACCTATTTCCAGGGGGGAGGCGGGGAGCTGTTTTTT. It encodes CASSKVTTYFQGGGGELFF.

This chain connects TRBV11-3 to TRBJ2-7; TRBD2 might be the D (5 bases). This CDR3 is built from 12 residues. Trimming took 4 bases from V and 4 from J, leaving 8 bases between them. Germline V gene lookup returns CDR1 SGHNT and CDR2 YENEEA. CDR3 nucleotide sequence: TGTGCCAGCAGCTACGGAGGATACGAGCAGTACTTC. Protein product: CASSYGGYEQYF.

The genes are TRBV5-1 and TRBJ1-1; possible D gene TRBD1, 5 bases. CDR1 and CDR2 from the germline V gene are SGHRS and YFSETQ. V was clipped by 5 bases and J by 4 bases, with 21 bases between them. The CDR3 loop spans 16 amino acids. CDR3 in amino acids: CASSVVPRVHGTEAFF. The DNA of the CDR3 is TGCGCCAGCAGTGTTGTCCCCAGGGTCCATGGCACTGAAGCTTTCTTT.

The chain uses TRBV29-1 and TRBJ2-3; TRBD2 is a possible D gene (6 bases). This CDR3 has 13 residues. The germline V and J ends were trimmed by 4 bases and 6 bases, with 14 bases remaining between them. Germline-derived CDR1 and CDR2 are SQVTM and ANQGSEA. CDR3 coding DNA: TGCAGCGTTGCCGGGACTTCAAGGGATACGCAGTATTTT. This encodes CSVAGTSRDTQYF.

The J gene is TRBJ1-4, the V gene TRBV4-3; possibly TRBD1 for D (6 bases). Germline CDR1 and CDR2: LGHNA and YSLEER. Trimming stripped 0 bases from V and 4 bases from J, with 12 bases between. The CDR3 contains 16 residues. CDR3 in DNA: TGCGCCAGCAGCCAAGACGGGTCAGGGGTTAATGAAAAACTGTTTTTT. Protein product: CASSQDGSGVNEKLFF.

The chain links TRBV12-3 or TRBV12-4 to TRBJ2-5; no clear D gene. CDR3 length: 13 residues. V was clipped by 3 bases and J by 5 bases, with 10 bases between them. In DNA form, the CDR3 reads TGTGCCAGCAGTTTCGGTCTAGTCGAGACCCAGTACTTC. This gives the protein CASSFGLVETQYF.

The chain combines TRBV4-2 with TRBJ1-1; 9 nucleotides match TRBD1. Germline V gene lookup returns CDR1 LGHNA and CDR2 YNFKEQ. After removal of 4 bases from V and 3 bases from J, the junction contained 9 bases not matched to a gene. The CDR3 runs to 16 residues. Here the CDR3 reads CASSPSSWTGDTEAFF. CDR3 in DNA: TGTGCCAGCAGCCCATCTAGCTGGACAGGGGACACTGAAGCTTTCTTT.

This clone was picked up one time. The CDR3 reads CASSSTGAQPQHF. Written as DNA, the CDR3 is TGTGCCAGCAGTTCAACGGGAGCCCAGCCCCAGCATTTT. The gene calls are TRBV12-3 or TRBV12-4 and TRBJ1-5; D unclear. CDR3 length: 13 residues. With 4 bases removed from V and 7 bases from J, the gap between germline ends came to 11 bases.

V usage is TRBV7-2 and J usage is TRBJ2-2; D unresolved. V was trimmed by 2 bases and J by 7 bases, leaving 11 bases between them. The CDR3 extends over 14 amino acids. The germline V gene encodes CDR1 SGHTA and CDR2 FQGNSA. The CDR3 DNA reads TGTGCCAGCAGCTTAAACTGGGCTGACGGGGAGCTGTTTTTT. This encodes CASSLNWADGELFF.

This rearrangement joins TRBV3-1 (or the pseudogene TRBV3-2) to TRBJ2-1; the D gene is possibly TRBD1 (7 bases). The CDR3 consists of 15 residues. Per the germline V gene, CDR1 is LGHDT and CDR2 is YNNKEL (reference sequence). Trimming took 4 bases from V and 4 from J, leaving 14 bases between them. CDR3 amino acids: CASSPSGGLYNEQFF. The CDR3 DNA is TGTGCCAGCAGCCCTTCAGGGGGGCTATACAATGAGCAGTTCTTC.